This paragraph covers one TCR beta chain sequence. As handled by the study authors: Counts of nucleated cells, estimated from reference gene primer amplification, were obtained. Libraries were prepared by immunoSEQ multiplex PCR; TCRdb keeps only in-frame clonotypes and omits some of them. D and trimming were read from the DNA, whereas the V and J calls and clone size are those reported in that table. This sample has 100,000 to 150,000 clones, with 90% found just once. This sample is drawn from a study of blood T cell repertoires in COVID-19. Study background: Samples of COVID-19 (acute and convalescent) were obtained from the United States, Italy and Spain. T cells, B-cell-depleted T cells, or PBMCs provided the cDNA or gDNA that served as material.

Germline-derived CDR1 and CDR2 are SGHDN and FVKESK. This CDR3 region has 12 residues. V lost 3 bases to trimming and J lost 8 bases, with 10 bases between them. This chain joins TRBV14 and TRBJ2-5; D might be TRBD2 (5 bases). The clonotype was recovered from a man in his fifties with active COVID-19. The sample was peripheral blood. The CDR3 bases are TGTGCCAGCAGCCAGGCCGGGGTTACCCAGTACTTC. Residues: CASSQAGVTQYF.